This is a list of T cell receptor beta chains from one sample in a study of blood T cell repertoires in COVID-19. The protocol was immunoSEQ multiplex PCR, while the TCRdb copy is restricted to in-frame clones and leaves out a portion. The sample gives approximately 170,000 clones, more than 85% of which show up once; around 1.1% is in the top ten. The sample consisted of peripheral blood. The source is a man younger than 45 with acute or convalescent COVID-19. The CDR3 runs from the conserved cysteine through the conserved F or W. The D gene is left open where the match is weak. A row's size may be missing; if present it is once, few, many or a size class.

size,J,V,D,CDR3,DNA
-,TRBJ1-2,TRBV28,-,CASSLKFRFYGYTF,TGTGCCAGCAGTTTGAAGTTTCGGTTCTATGGCTACACCTTC
-,TRBJ1-2,TRBV19,TRBD1,CASSTGQGYNYGYTF,TGTGCCAGTAGTACAGGACAGGGGTATAACTATGGCTACACCTTC
once,TRBJ1-2,TRBV28,TRBD1,CASSLLKGARWNYGYTF,TGTGCCAGCAGTTTACTGAAGGGGGCTCGGTGGAACTATGGCTACACCTTC
-,TRBJ1-3,TRBV18,-,CASSPGRAASGNTIYF,TGTGCCAGCTCACCAGGGCGGGCCGCGAGTGGAAACACCATATATTTT
once,TRBJ1-1,TRBV4-1,-,CASSQVNTEAFF,TGCGCCAGCAGCCAAGTAAACACTGAAGCTTTCTTT
-,TRBJ2-7,TRBV2,TRBD2,CASRSSGEQYF,TGTGCCAGCAGGAGTAGCGGGGAGCAGTACTTC
-,TRBJ2-3,TRBV6-5,-,CASSFISADTQYF,TGTGCCAGCAGTTTTATCTCCGCAGATACGCAGTATTTT
-,TRBJ2-1,TRBV19,-,CASSPFRGSYNEQFF,TGTGCCAGTAGTCCGTTTAGAGGCTCCTACAATGAGCAGTTCTTC
-,TRBJ2-3,TRBV12-3/TRBV12-4,-,CASSFSSTDTQYF,TGTGCCAGCAGTTTCTCTAGCACAGATACGCAGTATTTT
-,TRBJ1-5,TRBV30,-,CAWSGAGRANQPQHF,TGTGCCTGGAGTGGAGCCGGCAGGGCAAATCAGCCCCAGCATTTT
-,TRBJ1-1,TRBV29-1,-,CSASRSTEAFF,TGCAGTGCCTCCCGGAGCACTGAAGCTTTCTTT
-,TRBJ1-2,TRBV6-6,-,CASNNNQGSTYGYTF,TGTGCCAGCAATAATAACCAGGGGTCCACCTATGGCTACACCTTC
-,TRBJ1-2,TRBV4-1,TRBD1,CASSQEQGAYGYTF,TGCGCCAGCAGCCAAGAACAGGGGGCGTATGGCTACACCTTC
-,TRBJ1-5,TRBV10-3,-,CAISESGALSNGIRPQHF,TGTGCCATCAGTGAGTCGGGGGCCCTCTCCAACGGTATACGGCCCCAGCATTTT
-,TRBJ1-4,TRBV28,-,CASSSPGGPELQLFF,TGTGCCAGCAGTTCGCCGGGGGGGCCAGAGTTACAACTGTTTTTT
-,TRBJ1-3,TRBV9,-,CASMGHQISGNTIYF,TGTGCCAGCATGGGGCACCAGATCTCTGGAAACACCATATATTTT
-,TRBJ1-2,TRBV10-2,-,CASSARVGYTF,TGCGCCAGCAGTGCGAGGGTTGGCTACACCTTC
once,TRBJ2-1,TRBV27,TRBD2,CASSVTGGPINEQFF,TGTGCCAGCAGCGTTACGGGGGGGCCAATTAATGAGCAGTTCTTC
-,TRBJ2-7,TRBV14,TRBD2,CASSQDAGVYEQYF,TGTGCCAGCAGCCAAGATGCGGGGGTCTACGAGCAGTACTTC
-,TRBJ2-7,TRBV18,TRBD1,CASSPPGTGSHEQYF,TGTGCCAGCTCACCGCCCGGGACAGGGTCCCACGAGCAGTACTTC
-,TRBJ2-7,TRBV6-5,-,CASRKGRGWYEQYF,TGTGCCAGCAGGAAAGGTAGGGGGTGGTACGAGCAGTACTTC
once,TRBJ2-7,TRBV11-2,TRBD1,CASSRQTGTGITYEQYF,TGTGCCAGCAGCCGTCAAACCGGGACAGGGATTACCTACGAGCAGTACTTC
once,TRBJ2-1,TRBV5-1,TRBD1,CASSLLIGQGYNEQFF,TGCGCCAGCAGCTTATTAATAGGACAGGGGTACAATGAGCAGTTCTTC
-,TRBJ1-5,TRBV2,-,CASSELGAREQPQHF,TGTGCCAGCAGTGAGTTGGGGGCTAGGGAACAGCCCCAGCATTTT
-,TRBJ1-1,TRBV30,TRBD1,CACPPRTGGTEAFF,TGTGCCTGCCCACCGAGGACAGGCGGCACTGAAGCTTTCTTT
-,TRBJ1-6,TRBV30,TRBD1,CAWTGQGFIGKSRFYNSPLHF,TGTGCCTGGACCGGACAGGGTTTCATTGGAAAGTCTAGGTTTTATAATTCACCCCTCCACTTT
-,TRBJ2-5,TRBV28,-,CASSFVGAGRETQYF,TGTGCCAGCAGTTTTGTAGGGGCAGGTCGAGAGACCCAGTACTTC
-,TRBJ1-2,TRBV6-5,-,CASSWRGGSGYTF,TGTGCCAGCAGTTGGCGGGGGGGTTCTGGCTACACCTTC
-,TRBJ1-2,TRBV30,TRBD1,CAWSAGGRNGYTF,TGTGCCTGGAGTGCAGGGGGGAGAAATGGCTACACCTTC